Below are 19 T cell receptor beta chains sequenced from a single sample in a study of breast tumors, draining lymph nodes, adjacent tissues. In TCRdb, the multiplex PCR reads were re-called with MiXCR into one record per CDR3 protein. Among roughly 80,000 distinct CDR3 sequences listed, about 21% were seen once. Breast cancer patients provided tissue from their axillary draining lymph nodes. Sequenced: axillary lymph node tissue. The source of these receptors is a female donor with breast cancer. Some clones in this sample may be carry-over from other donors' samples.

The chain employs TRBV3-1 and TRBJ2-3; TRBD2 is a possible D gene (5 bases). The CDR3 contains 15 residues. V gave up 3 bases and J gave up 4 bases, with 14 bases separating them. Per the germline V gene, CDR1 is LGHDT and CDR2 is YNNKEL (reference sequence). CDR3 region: CASSHKERGPDTQYF. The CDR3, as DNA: TGTGCCAGCAGCCATAAAGAGCGCGGGCCAGATACGCAGTATTTT.

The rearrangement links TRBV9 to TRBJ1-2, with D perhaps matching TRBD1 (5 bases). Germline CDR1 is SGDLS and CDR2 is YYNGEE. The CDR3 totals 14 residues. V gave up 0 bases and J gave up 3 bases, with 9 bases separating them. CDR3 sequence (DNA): TGTGCCAGCAGCGTAGACGGGGACTACTATGGCTACACCTTC. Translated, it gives CASSVDGDYYGYTF.

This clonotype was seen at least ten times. This CDR3 reads CASSYSKDSQGNYNEQFF. The CDR3 DNA reads TGTGCCAGCAGTTACTCGAAAGATTCACAGGGGAACTACAATGAGCAGTTCTTC. The chain recombines TRBV6-2 or TRBV6-3 with TRBJ2-1, with 7 bases matching TRBD1. Losses at the gene ends were 0 bases for V and 3 bases for J; bases not matched to a gene: 11. The CDR3 consists of 18 residues. CDR1 and CDR2 from the germline V gene are MNHEY and SVGEGT.

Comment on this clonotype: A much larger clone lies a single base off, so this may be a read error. As DNA, the CDR3 is TGTGCCAACAGTAGCGGGAGGGGAGGAAGCACAGATACGCAGTATTTT. Its protein is CANSSGRGGSTDTQYF. The gene calls are TRBV11-2 and TRBJ2-3; TRBD2 matches 11 bases. The CDR3 runs 16 residues. Germline-derived CDR1 and CDR2 are SGHAT and FQNNGV. The ends lost 10 bases at V and 0 bases at J; junction bases unmatched: 9.

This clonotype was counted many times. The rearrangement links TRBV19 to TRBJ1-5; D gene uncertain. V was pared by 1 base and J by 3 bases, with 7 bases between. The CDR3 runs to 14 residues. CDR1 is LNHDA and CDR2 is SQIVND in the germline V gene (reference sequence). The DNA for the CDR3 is TGTGCCAGTAGTATAGCCCAACTCAATCAGCCCCAGCATTTT. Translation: CASSIAQLNQPQHF.

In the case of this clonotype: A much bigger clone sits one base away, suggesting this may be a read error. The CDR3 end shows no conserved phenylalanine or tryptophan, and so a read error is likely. CDR3 in amino acids: CASSTRTADYGYTL. CDR3 in DNA: TGTGCCAGCAGCACAAGGACAGCCGACTATGGCTACACCCTC. The V and J genes are TRBV5-5 and TRBJ1-2; D might be TRBD1 (6 bases). The CDR3 loop spans 14 amino acids. From germline, CDR1 is SGHKS and CDR2 YYEKEE (reference sequence). V was cut by 4 bases and J by 3 bases, with 13 bases left in between.

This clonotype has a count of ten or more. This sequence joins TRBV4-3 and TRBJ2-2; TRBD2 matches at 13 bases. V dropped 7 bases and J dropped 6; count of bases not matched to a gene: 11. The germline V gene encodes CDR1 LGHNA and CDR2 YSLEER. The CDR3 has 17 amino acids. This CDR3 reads CASKALAGGLGAGELFF. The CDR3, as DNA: TGCGCCAGCAAGGCACTAGCGGGAGGGCTCGGGGCCGGGGAGCTGTTTTTT.

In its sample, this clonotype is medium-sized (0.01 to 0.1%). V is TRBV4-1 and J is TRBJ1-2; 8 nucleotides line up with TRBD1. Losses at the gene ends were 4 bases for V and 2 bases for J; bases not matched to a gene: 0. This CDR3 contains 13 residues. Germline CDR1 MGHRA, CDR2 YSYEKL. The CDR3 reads CASSRTGNYGYTF. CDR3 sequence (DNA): TGCGCCAGCAGCCGGACAGGGAACTATGGCTACACCTTC.

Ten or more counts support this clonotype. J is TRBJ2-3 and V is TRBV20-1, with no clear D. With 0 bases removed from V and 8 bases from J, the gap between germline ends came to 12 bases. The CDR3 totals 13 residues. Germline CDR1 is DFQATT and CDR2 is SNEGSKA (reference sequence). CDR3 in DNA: TGCAGTGCTAGAGATGACGGTCATGGTACGCAGTATTTT. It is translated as CSARDDGHGTQYF.

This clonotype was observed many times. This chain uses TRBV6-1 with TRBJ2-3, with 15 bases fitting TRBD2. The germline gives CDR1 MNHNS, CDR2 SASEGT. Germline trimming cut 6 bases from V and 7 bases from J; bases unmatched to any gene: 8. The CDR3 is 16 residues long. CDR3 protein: CASRVPGLAGGNTQYF. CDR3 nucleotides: TGTGCCAGCAGGGTACCGGGACTAGCGGGAGGAAATACGCAGTATTTT.

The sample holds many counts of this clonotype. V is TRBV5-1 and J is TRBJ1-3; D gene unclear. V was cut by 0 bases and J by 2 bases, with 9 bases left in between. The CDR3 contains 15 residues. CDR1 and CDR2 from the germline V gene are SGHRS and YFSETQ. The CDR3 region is CASSLASGPGNTIYF. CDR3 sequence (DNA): TGCGCCAGCAGCTTGGCGTCAGGACCTGGAAACACCATATATTTT.

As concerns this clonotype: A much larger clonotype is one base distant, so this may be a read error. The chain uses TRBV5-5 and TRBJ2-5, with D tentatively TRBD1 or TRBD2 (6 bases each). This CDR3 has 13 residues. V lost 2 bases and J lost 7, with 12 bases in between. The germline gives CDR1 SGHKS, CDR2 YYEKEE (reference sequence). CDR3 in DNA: TGTGCCAGCAGCTTAACGGGGGCGGGGACCCAGTACTTC. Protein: CASSLTGAGTQYF.

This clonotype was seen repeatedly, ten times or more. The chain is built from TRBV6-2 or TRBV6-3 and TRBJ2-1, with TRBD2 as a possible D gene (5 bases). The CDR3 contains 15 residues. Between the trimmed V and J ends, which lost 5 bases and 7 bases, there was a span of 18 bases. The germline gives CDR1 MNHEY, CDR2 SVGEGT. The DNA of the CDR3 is TGTGCCAGCAGTCGGAGCCTAGCAGCGAGGAATGAGCAGTTCTTC. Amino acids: CASSRSLAARNEQFF.

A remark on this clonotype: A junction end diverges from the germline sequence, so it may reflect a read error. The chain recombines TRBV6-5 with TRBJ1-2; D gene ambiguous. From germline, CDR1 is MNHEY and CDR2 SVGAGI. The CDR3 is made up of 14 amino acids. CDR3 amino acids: CASTLAGGNYDYTF. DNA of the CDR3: TGTGCCAGCACCCTCGCCGGCGGGAACTATGACTACACCTTC.

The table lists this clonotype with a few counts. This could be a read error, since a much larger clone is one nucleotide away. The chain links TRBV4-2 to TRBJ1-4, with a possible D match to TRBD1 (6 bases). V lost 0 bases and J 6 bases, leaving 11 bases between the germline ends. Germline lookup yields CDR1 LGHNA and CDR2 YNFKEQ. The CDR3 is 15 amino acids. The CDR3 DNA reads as TGTGCCAGCAGCCAAGATAAGGGGGATGATGAAAAACTGTTTTTT. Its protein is CASSQDKGDDEKLFF.

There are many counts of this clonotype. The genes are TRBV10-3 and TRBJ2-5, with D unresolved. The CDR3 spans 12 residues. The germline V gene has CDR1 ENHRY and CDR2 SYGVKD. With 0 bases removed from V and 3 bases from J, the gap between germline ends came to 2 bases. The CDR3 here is CAISESEETQYF. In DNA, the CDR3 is TGTGCCATCAGTGAGTCGGAAGAGACCCAGTACTTC.

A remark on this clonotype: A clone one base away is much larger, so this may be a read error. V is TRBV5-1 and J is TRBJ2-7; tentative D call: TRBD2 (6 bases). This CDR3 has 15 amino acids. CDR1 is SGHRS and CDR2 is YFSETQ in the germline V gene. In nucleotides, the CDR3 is TGCGTCAGCAGCTTGGTGGAGGGGATCTCCTACGAGCAGTACTTC. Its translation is CVSSLVEGISYEQYF.

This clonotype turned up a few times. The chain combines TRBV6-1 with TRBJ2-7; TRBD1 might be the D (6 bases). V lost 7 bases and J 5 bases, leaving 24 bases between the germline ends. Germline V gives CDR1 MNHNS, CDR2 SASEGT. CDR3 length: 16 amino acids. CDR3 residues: CASTHYMTGSQDEQYF. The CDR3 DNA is TGTGCCAGCACCCATTATATGACAGGCTCCCAGGACGAGCAGTACTTC.

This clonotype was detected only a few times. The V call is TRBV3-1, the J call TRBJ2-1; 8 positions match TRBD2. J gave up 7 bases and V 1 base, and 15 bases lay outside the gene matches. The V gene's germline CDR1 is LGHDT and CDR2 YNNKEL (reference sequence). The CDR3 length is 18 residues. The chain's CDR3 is CASSQVGYGRARTNEQFF. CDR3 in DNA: TGTGCCAGCAGCCAAGTTGGGTACGGGAGGGCGAGGACAAATGAGCAGTTCTTC.